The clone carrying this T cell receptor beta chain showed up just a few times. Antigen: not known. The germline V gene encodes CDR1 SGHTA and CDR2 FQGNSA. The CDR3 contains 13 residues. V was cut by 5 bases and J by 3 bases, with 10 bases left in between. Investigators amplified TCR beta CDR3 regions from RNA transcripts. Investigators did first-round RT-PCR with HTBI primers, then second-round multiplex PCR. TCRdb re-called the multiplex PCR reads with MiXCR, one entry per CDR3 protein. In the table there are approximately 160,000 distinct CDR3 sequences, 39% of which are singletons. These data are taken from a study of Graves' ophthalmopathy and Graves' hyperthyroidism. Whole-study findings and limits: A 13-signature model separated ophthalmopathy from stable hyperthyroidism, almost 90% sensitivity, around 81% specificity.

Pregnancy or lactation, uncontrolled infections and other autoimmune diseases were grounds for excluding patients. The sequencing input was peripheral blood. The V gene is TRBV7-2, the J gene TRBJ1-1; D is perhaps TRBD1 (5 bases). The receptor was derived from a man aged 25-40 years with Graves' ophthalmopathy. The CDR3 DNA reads TGTGCCAGCAGCGACCAGGGATACACTGAAGCTTTCTTT. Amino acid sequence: CASSDQGYTEAFF.